Listed below are T cell receptor beta chains from one sample, sequenced in a study of T cells in Graves' hyperthyroidism and ophthalmopathy. TCRdb reprocessed the multiplex PCR reads with MiXCR, giving one entry per CDR3 protein. The sample consists of hundreds of thousands of distinct CDR3 sequences, less than 20% of them appearing once. Sequencing used blood. The receptor set was obtained from a woman younger than 35 with Graves' hyperthyroidism. The CDR3 runs from the conserved cysteine through the conserved F or W. Fields, in order: V gene, CDR3 length, D gene, J gene, clone size, CDR3 protein, CDR3 DNA. The D gene is left open where the match is weak. Clone size is shown for a subset of rows, as once, few, many or a class of expanded clone.

>TRBV5-5|14|TRBD2|TRBJ2-1|many
CASSYGTSGNEQFF
TGTGCCAGCAGCTACGGGACTAGCGGTAATGAGCAGTTCTTC
>TRBV4-1|15|-|TRBJ2-7|-
CASSQDKGFSYEQYF
TGCGCCAGCAGCCAAGATAAGGGATTTTCCTACGAGCAGTACTTC
>TRBV19|15|TRBD1|TRBJ1-1|many
CASSTGQGLNTEAFF
TGTGCCAGTAGTACCGGACAGGGATTGAACACTGAAGCTTTCTTT
>TRBV7-8|12|-|TRBJ2-1|many
CASSLMTDEQFF
TGTGCCAGCAGCTTGATGACAGATGAGCAGTTCTTC
>TRBV7-9|14|-|TRBJ1-2|few
CASSASWGDYGYTF
TGTGCCAGCAGCGCGTCTTGGGGAGACTATGGCTACACCTTC
>TRBV2|17|-|TRBJ2-7|-
CASSEARQLLRSYEQYF
TGTGCCAGCAGTGAAGCGCGGCAGCTTCTTCGCTCCTACGAGCAGTACTTC
>TRBV28|15|-|TRBJ1-1|many
CASSTRRGMNTEAFF
TGTGCCAGCAGTACCCGAAGGGGAATGAACACTGAAGCTTTCTTT
>TRBV6-2/TRBV6-3|13|-|TRBJ1-1|many
CASMEVLNTEAFF
TGTGCCAGCATGGAGGTCCTGAACACTGAAGCTTTCTTT
>TRBV28|15|-|TRBJ2-5|few
CASRQIGIGQETQYF
TGTGCCAGCAGACAAATAGGGATAGGGCAAGAGACCCAGTACTTC
>TRBV7-9|16|TRBD2|TRBJ2-1|many
CASSITSSGGADEQFF
TGTGCCAGCAGCATCACGTCTAGCGGGGGGGCTGATGAGCAGTTCTTC
>TRBV11-3|14|TRBD2|TRBJ2-1|few
CASSFGGRGDEQFF
TGTGCCAGCAGCTTTGGCGGGAGGGGCGATGAGCAGTTCTTC
>TRBV19|16|-|TRBJ1-5|-
CASSPTNRGGNQPQHF
TGTGCCAGTAGTCCAACCAACCGTGGAGGCAATCAGCCCCAGCATTTT
>TRBV18|13|-|TRBJ2-5|many
CASSPPSQETQYF
TGTGCCAGCTCACCACCGAGCCAAGAGACCCAGTACTTC
>TRBV7-9|13|-|TRBJ2-2|-
CASSSGGPGELFF
TGTGCCAGCAGTTCCGGGGGGCCCGGGGAGCTGTTTTTT
>TRBV27|15|-|TRBJ2-7|many
CASSLSSTSSYEQYF
TGTGCCAGCAGTTTATCCTCGACAAGTTCCTACGAGCAGTACTTC
>TRBV6-1|16|TRBD2|TRBJ2-3|few
CASSTGTSGRADTQYF
TGTGCCAGCAGCACAGGGACTAGCGGGAGAGCGGATACGCAGTATTTT
>TRBV19|14|TRBD1|TRBJ2-3|-
CASKGQGLTDTQYF
TGTGCCAGTAAAGGACAGGGCCTCACAGATACGCAGTATTTT
>TRBV18|15|-|TRBJ1-6|many
CASSPLDGVPSPLHF
TGTGCCAGCTCACCACTGGATGGGGTCCCTTCACCCCTCCACTTT
>TRBV7-6|16|TRBD1|TRBJ2-1|few
CASSLRAGGSHNEQFF
TGTGCCAGCAGCTTAAGGGCAGGGGGCAGTCACAATGAGCAGTTCTTC
>TRBV29-1|10|-|TRBJ1-1|many
CSVRAGEAFF
TGCAGCGTACGGGCGGGCGAAGCTTTCTTT
>TRBV27|17|TRBD2|TRBJ2-5|many
CASSLRVSWGGQETQYF
TGTGCCAGCAGTTTAAGGGTTTCTTGGGGGGGACAAGAGACCCAGTACTTC
>TRBV6-1|15|-|TRBJ2-5|many
CASSEDRGLQETQYF
TGTGCCAGCAGTGAAGATCGGGGTCTTCAAGAGACCCAGTACTTC
>TRBV5-6|15|-|TRBJ2-3|many
CASSLRQGFSDTQYF
TGTGCCAGCAGCTTGAGGCAGGGATTCTCAGATACGCAGTATTTT
>TRBV18|16|-|TRBJ2-4|few
CASSPGDGLAKNIQYF
TGTGCCAGCTCACCTGGGGACGGTCTAGCCAAAAACATTCAGTACTTC
>TRBV19|14|-|TRBJ1-1|many
CASSPEEGNTEAFF
TGTGCCAGTAGCCCCGAGGAGGGGAACACTGAAGCTTTCTTT
>TRBV5-1|15|TRBD1|TRBJ2-5|-
CATTDGTGFGETQYF
TGCGCCACCACAGACGGGACAGGCTTTGGGGAGACCCAGTACTTC
>TRBV11-1|18|-|TRBJ2-2|few
CASSQNRVGRGRTGELFF
TGTGCCAGCAGCCAAAACCGCGTCGGCAGGGGAAGGACCGGGGAGCTGTTTTTT
>TRBV11-2|15|TRBD2|TRBJ2-5|many
CASSRSGRAGETQYF
TGTGCCAGCAGCCGAAGCGGGAGGGCCGGTGAGACCCAGTACTTC
>TRBV7-2|15|TRBD1|TRBJ2-1|many
CASSLEGASYNEQFF
TGTGCCAGCAGCTTAGAGGGGGCGTCCTACAATGAGCAGTTCTTC
>TRBV12-3/TRBV12-4|14|-|TRBJ1-5|many
CASSPLQGNQPQHF
TGTGCCAGCAGTCCACTACAGGGAAATCAGCCCCAGCATTTT
>TRBV3-1|15|-|TRBJ1-4|many
CASSQGVQLIEKLFF
TGTGCCAGCAGCCAAGGAGTTCAGCTTATTGAAAAACTGTTTTTT
>TRBV5-8|15|TRBD2|TRBJ2-5|few
CASSLGLAVQETQYF
TGTGCCAGCAGCTTGGGGCTAGCGGTACAAGAGACCCAGTACTTC
>TRBV7-8|15|-|TRBJ2-2|few
CASSPQPRGMGELFF
TGTGCCAGCAGCCCTCAACCAAGGGGGATGGGGGAGCTGTTTTTT
>TRBV9|13|TRBD2|TRBJ2-1|few
CASSGIAGDEQFF
TGTGCCAGCAGCGGCATAGCGGGGGATGAGCAGTTCTTC
>TRBV24-1|12|TRBD1|TRBJ2-2|many
CATSSTGGELFF
TGTGCCACCAGCTCGACAGGGGGGGAGCTGTTTTTT
>TRBV7-3|13|-|TRBJ2-1|few
CASSLYSGDEQFF
TGTGCCAGCAGCTTATATTCGGGGGATGAGCAGTTCTTC
>TRBV7-9|18|TRBD2|TRBJ2-3|many
CASSLRPGLDGGTDTQYF
TGTGCCAGCTCATTGAGGCCGGGACTAGATGGCGGCACAGATACGCAGTATTTT
>TRBV20-1|16|-|TRBJ1-5|-
CSARVQGTWSNQPQHF
TGCAGTGCTAGAGTACAGGGTACGTGGAGCAATCAGCCCCAGCATTTT
>TRBV2|15|-|TRBJ1-6|many
CASSEMRGKQSPLHF
TGTGCCAGCAGTGAAATGCGAGGGAAGCAATCACCCCTCCACTTT
>TRBV7-9|15|TRBD2|TRBJ2-7|many
CASSRRGDPTYEQYF
TGTGCCAGCAGCCGCCGGGGGGACCCAACCTACGAGCAGTACTTC
>TRBV11-3|13|-|TRBJ2-2|many
CASSLQGVGELFF
TGTGCCAGCAGCCTACAGGGTGTTGGGGAGCTGTTTTTT
>TRBV11-2|12|TRBD2|TRBJ2-5|-
CASSPLGLAGHF
TGTGCCAGCAGCCCCCTAGGGTTAGCGGGACACTTC
>TRBV27|17|TRBD2|TRBJ2-5|-
CASHPSLYSGSRETQYF
TGTGCCAGCCATCCCTCACTATATAGCGGGAGTCGGGAGACCCAGTACTTC
>TRBV7-9|15|-|TRBJ2-1|-
CASSLAGFRYNEQFF
TGTGCCAGCAGCTTAGCGGGGTTTAGGTACAATGAGCAGTTCTTC
>TRBV11-1|16|TRBD2|TRBJ2-3|many
CASSQLAGVAADTQYF
TGTGCCAGCAGTCAACTAGCGGGGGTTGCGGCAGATACGCAGTATTTT
>TRBV5-1|17|-|TRBJ1-6|-
CASSLVLRDLYNSPLHF
TGCGCCAGCAGCTTGGTACTTCGTGACCTCTATAATTCACCCCTCCACTTT
>TRBV11-3|13|-|TRBJ2-1|many
CASSLAGMTEQFF
TGTGCCAGCAGCTTAGCAGGAATGACTGAGCAGTTCTTC
>TRBV6-5|16|TRBD2|TRBJ2-3|-
CASSYRTSGVADTQYF
TGTGCCAGCAGTTACAGGACTAGCGGGGTCGCAGATACGCAGTATTTT
>TRBV20-1|13|-|TRBJ1-4|-
CSGTQGLNEKLFF
TGCAGTGGGACACAGGGCCTAAATGAAAAACTGTTTTTT
>TRBV19|18|TRBD2|TRBJ2-1|-
CASSMPPHSAGVLNEQFF
TGTGCCAGTAGTATGCCTCCCCACTCAGCGGGAGTTCTTAATGAGCAGTTCTTC
>TRBV24-1|19|TRBD2|TRBJ2-3|-
CATSGLAGGLAGSTDTQYF
TGTGCCACCAGTGGCTTGGCGGGGGGACTAGCGGGGAGCACAGATACGCAGTATTTT
>TRBV7-8|13|-|TRBJ2-2|few
CASSSSRSRELFF
TGTGCCAGCAGCTCCTCTAGATCCCGGGAGCTGTTTTTT
>TRBV28|14|-|TRBJ1-3|-
CASSPQVAGNTIYF
TGTGCCAGCAGTCCCCAGGTAGCTGGAAACACCATATATTTT
>TRBV29-1|17|TRBD2|TRBJ2-1|many
CSVELAGGFFNYNEQFF
TGCAGCGTTGAACTAGCGGGAGGCTTTTTCAACTACAATGAGCAGTTCTTC
>TRBV9|13|TRBD2|TRBJ2-1|-
CASSTSDNDGQFF
TGTGCCAGCAGCACTAGCGACAACGATGGGCAGTTCTTC
>TRBV11-1|12|-|TRBJ2-7|many
CASSLANYEQYF
TGTGCCAGCAGCTTAGCAAATTACGAGCAGTACTTC
>TRBV12-3/TRBV12-4|14|TRBD1|TRBJ2-7|many
CASADRGSFYEQYF
TGTGCCAGCGCTGACAGGGGGTCCTTCTACGAGCAGTACTTC
>TRBV7-8|16|-|TRBJ2-3|many
CASSWGDFQSTDTQYF
TGTGCCAGCAGCTGGGGAGACTTCCAGAGCACAGATACGCAGTATTTT